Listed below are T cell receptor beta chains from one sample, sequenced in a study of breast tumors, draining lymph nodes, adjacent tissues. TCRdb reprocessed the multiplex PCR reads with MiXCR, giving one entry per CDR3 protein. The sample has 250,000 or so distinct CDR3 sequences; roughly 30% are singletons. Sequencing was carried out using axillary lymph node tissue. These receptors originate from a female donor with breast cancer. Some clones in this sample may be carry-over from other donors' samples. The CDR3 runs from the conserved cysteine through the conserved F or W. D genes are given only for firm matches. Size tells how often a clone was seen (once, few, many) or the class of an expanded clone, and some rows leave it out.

CDR3 DNA: TGCAGTGCTAGAGATAGGCTAGCGGGAGGCAGGAGGAATGAGCAGTTCTTC
CDR3 protein: CSARDRLAGGRRNEQFF
J gene: TRBJ2-1
D gene: TRBD2
clone size: many
V gene: TRBV20-1

CDR3 DNA: TGTGCCTGGGGTGTTACCTACGAGCAGTACTTC
CDR3 protein: CAWGVTYEQYF
J gene: TRBJ2-7
D gene: .
clone size: few
V gene: TRBV30

CDR3 DNA: TGTGCCAGCAGCGTAGGGAGTTTTCTACTGAATGGGAATGAGCAGTTCTTC
CDR3 protein: CASSVGSFLLNGNEQFF
J gene: TRBJ2-1
D gene: .
clone size: many
V gene: TRBV9

CDR3 DNA: TGTGCCAGCAGCTTTCTCAGGGGAGGCGGTGGCTACACCTTC
CDR3 protein: CASSFLRGGGGYTF
J gene: TRBJ1-2
D gene: .
clone size: many
V gene: TRBV7-2

CDR3 DNA: TGCAGCGTTGGGACAGGGCGGCAGTCTAATGAAAAACTGTTTTTT
CDR3 protein: CSVGTGRQSNEKLFF
J gene: TRBJ1-4
D gene: TRBD1
clone size: few
V gene: TRBV29-1

CDR3 DNA: TGTGCCAGCTTGTCCGGGACAGGCTACGAGCAGTACTTC
CDR3 protein: CASLSGTGYEQYF
J gene: TRBJ2-7
D gene: TRBD1
clone size: .
V gene: TRBV2

CDR3 DNA: TGTGCCAGCAGCTCCTCTCTGACAGGGGGCGACTTGGTAAAACTGTTTTTT
CDR3 protein: CASSSSLTGGDLVKLFF
J gene: TRBJ1-4
D gene: TRBD1
clone size: many
V gene: TRBV12-3/TRBV12-4

CDR3 DNA: TGTGCCAGCAGCCAAGATTTAACAGGGCCTACTAACTATGGCTACACCTTC
CDR3 protein: CASSQDLTGPTNYGYTF
J gene: TRBJ1-2
D gene: .
clone size: many
V gene: TRBV4-2

CDR3 DNA: TGTGCCAGCAGTTCGGGACCCTACAATGAGCAGTTCTTC
CDR3 protein: CASSSGPYNEQFF
J gene: TRBJ2-1
D gene: .
clone size: .
V gene: TRBV27

CDR3 DNA: TGTGCCAGTAGTATAGAACGGAACTACGAGCAGTACTTC
CDR3 protein: CASSIERNYEQYF
J gene: TRBJ2-7
D gene: .
clone size: many
V gene: TRBV19

CDR3 DNA: TGTGCCAGCAGCCAAGAAGATCGTAGGAGACAGCACATCTTT
CDR3 protein: CASSQEDRRRQHIF
J gene: TRBJ1-1
D gene: .
clone size: .
V gene: TRBV3-1